The 8 T cell receptor beta chains listed next were all sequenced from one sample in a study of blood T cell repertoires in COVID-19. TCRdb's copy holds only in-frame clones and misses some; the assay was immunoSEQ multiplex PCR. Among roughly 100,000 clones listed, 70% to 90% were seen once. What was sequenced was peripheral blood. These receptors originate from a human donor in a cohort sampled during active COVID-19.

J is TRBJ1-1 and V is TRBV7-9, with D hard to call. Germline-derived CDR1 and CDR2 are SEHNR and FQNEAQ (reference sequence). The CDR3 contains 14 residues. V was cut by 7 bases and J by 4 bases, with 16 bases left in between. This CDR3 is CASTGAPGSTEAFF. DNA for the CDR3: TGTGCCAGCACCGGTGCTCCGGGGAGCACTGAAGCTTTCTTT.

This clone was picked up one time. This chain joins TRBV3-1 (or the pseudogene TRBV3-2) and TRBJ2-7, with 8 bases matching TRBD1. This CDR3 comprises 15 residues. Unmatched junction bases numbered 7, after V lost 1 base and J lost 5 bases. Germline V gene lookup returns CDR1 LGHDT and CDR2 YNNKEL (reference sequence). CDR3 sequence (DNA): TGTGCCAGCAGCCAAGGAAGGACAGGGTTCAACGAGCAGTACTTC. Amino acid sequence: CASSQGRTGFNEQYF.

This clone came up once. The chain couples TRBV12-5 to TRBJ2-4; a possible D gene is TRBD1 (5 bases). Looked up from germline, CDR1 is LGHNT and CDR2 is FRNRAP. V lost 7 bases and J 4 bases, leaving 23 bases between the germline ends. The CDR3 contains 17 residues. CDR3 sequence reads: CASAVTRAAPGKNIQYF. DNA of the CDR3: TGTGCTAGTGCCGTCACTCGAGCAGCCCCAGGGAAAAACATTCAGTACTTC.

The chain employs TRBV7-8 and TRBJ1-4; D call uncertain. Germline V gene sequence: CDR1 SGHVS, CDR2 FQNEAQ. This CDR3 region has 17 residues. Trimming removed 4 bases from V and 10 bases from J, with 25 bases in between. CDR3 region: CASSSSPSGLIPGKLFF. CDR3 coding DNA: TGTGCCAGCAGCTCCAGCCCTTCGGGTTTAATTCCTGGAAAACTGTTTTTT.

The rearrangement joins TRBV5-1 to TRBJ1-1, with TRBD1 matching over 8 bases. The CDR3 has 13 amino acids. CDR1 is SGHRS, CDR2 YFSETQ, per germline. J gave up 4 bases and V 4 bases, and 3 bases lay outside the gene matches. The CDR3 spells CASSPGTGTEAFF. The CDR3 DNA reads TGCGCCAGCAGCCCGGGGACAGGCACTGAAGCTTTCTTT.

The chain couples TRBV18 to TRBJ2-2, with D perhaps TRBD1 (5 bases). Germline CDR1 and CDR2: KGHSH and LQKENI. The CDR3 loop spans 15 amino acids. The ends were cut back, 2 bases at V and 1 base at J, with 8 bases in the middle. CDR3 DNA: TGTGCCAGCTCACCATTTACAGGGAACACCGGGGAGCTGTTTTTT. This gives the protein CASSPFTGNTGELFF.

CDR3 DNA sequence: TGTGCCAGCAGCCCACGGGGATATAATGAAAAACTGTTTTTT. Translated: CASSPRGYNEKLFF. The chain is built from TRBV3-1 (or the pseudogene TRBV3-2) and TRBJ1-4, with D hard to call. Per the germline V gene, CDR1 is LGHDT and CDR2 is YNNKEL (reference sequence). V was cut by 4 bases and J by 4 bases, with 10 bases left in between. The CDR3 loop spans 14 amino acids.

The chain is built from TRBV16 and TRBJ1-3; 7 positions match TRBD1. Trimming at V came to 0 bases and at J to 0 bases, leaving 2 bases not matched to a gene. This CDR3 has 16 residues. In germline, CDR1 is KGHSY, CDR2 FQNENV. DNA of the CDR3: TGTGCCAGCAGCCAATCGACAGGGCTCTCTGGAAACACCATATATTTT. Translating gives CASSQSTGLSGNTIYF.